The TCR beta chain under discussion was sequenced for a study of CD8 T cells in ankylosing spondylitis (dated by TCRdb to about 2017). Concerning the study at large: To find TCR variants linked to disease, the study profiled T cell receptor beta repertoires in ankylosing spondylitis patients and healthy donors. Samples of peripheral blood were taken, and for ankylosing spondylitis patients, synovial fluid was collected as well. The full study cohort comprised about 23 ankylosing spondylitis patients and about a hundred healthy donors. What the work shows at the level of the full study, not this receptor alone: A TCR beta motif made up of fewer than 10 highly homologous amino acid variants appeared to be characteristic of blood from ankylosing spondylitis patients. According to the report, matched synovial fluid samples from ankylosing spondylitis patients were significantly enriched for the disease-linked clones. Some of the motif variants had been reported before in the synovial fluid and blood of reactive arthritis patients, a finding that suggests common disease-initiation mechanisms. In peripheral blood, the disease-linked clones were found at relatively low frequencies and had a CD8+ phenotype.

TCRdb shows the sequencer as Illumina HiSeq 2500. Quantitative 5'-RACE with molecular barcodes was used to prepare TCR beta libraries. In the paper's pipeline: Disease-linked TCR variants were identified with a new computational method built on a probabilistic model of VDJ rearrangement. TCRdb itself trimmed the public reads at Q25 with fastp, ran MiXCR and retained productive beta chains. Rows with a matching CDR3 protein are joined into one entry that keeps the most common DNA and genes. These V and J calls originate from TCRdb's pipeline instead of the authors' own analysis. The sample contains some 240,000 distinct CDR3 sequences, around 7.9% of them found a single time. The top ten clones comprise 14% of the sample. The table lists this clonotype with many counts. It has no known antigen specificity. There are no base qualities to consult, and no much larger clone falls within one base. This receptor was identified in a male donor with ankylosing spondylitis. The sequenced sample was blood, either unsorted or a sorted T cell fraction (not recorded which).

The CDR3 region: CASSLAGGSTDTQYF. The sequenced DNA is TGTGCCAGCAGCTTAGCCGGGGGGAGCACAGATACGCAGTATTTT. The sequence is built from TRBV7-9 and TRBJ2-3; 7 nucleotides in the junction match TRBD2. CDR1 SEHNR and CDR2 FQNEAQ are derived from the germline V gene (reference sequence). At the junction V is shortened by 0 bases and J by 0 bases; bases outside the gene matches: 0. Reading from cysteine to phenylalanine, the CDR3 counts 15 amino acids. Only the CDR3 part of the read is kept: 45 bases, read in frame from the first base.